This T cell receptor (beta chain) was found in a study of blood T cell repertoires in COVID-19 (TCRdb year 2020). As for the study more broadly: Samples from collaborators originated in the United States, Italy and Spain and spanned both the acute and convalescent phases of COVID-19. The material from the prospective study consisted of cDNA or gDNA derived from T cells, B-cell-depleted T cells, or PBMCs. Subjects who had been exposed to COVID-19, were actively infected with it, or had recovered from it provided the deeply sampled blood TCRbeta repertoires that made up the dataset. The repertoires were made available in a free public database intended to serve as a resource for research on the immune response to SARS-CoV-2. Samples came from the ongoing ImmuneRACE study (first 160 participants) plus 1,254 subjects from 6 global collaborators. A de-identified subject ID, COVID-19 status, age in years and sex were almost always included in the sample metadata. HLA class I and class II types, where available, came from metadata supplied by the sample provider rather than from assay-based typing. General conclusions and limits of the study: How much clinical and demographic metadata was included differed by source and by participant, and the metadata was provided uncurated.

Via the germline V gene, CDR1 is SGHDT and CDR2 YYEEEE. V is pruned by 1 base and J by 9 bases, leaving 4 bases of the junction without a gene match. The CDR3 sequence holds 13 residues, the cysteine and phenylalanine included. Only the CDR3 portion is preserved as DNA: 39 bases, with reading frame beginning at the first base. At one collaborating source in Seattle, patients were enrolled during active infection and were followed longitudinally through the course of disease. Collaborating institutions collected whole blood in K2EDTA tubes following their own protocols. For TCRbeta analysis, collaborator samples were shipped as frozen whole blood, as isolated PBMCs, or as DNA extracted from either sample type. This clone came up a few times. Its antigen is currently not known. Within one base of it there is no much larger clone, and no base qualities were kept. The immunoSEQ Assay, a bias-controlled multiplex PCR, was used to amplify TCRbeta CDR3 regions from genomic DNA. The authors processed their data as follows. Nucleated cell counts per sample were estimated from amplification of reference gene primers within the assay. To quantify the absolute abundance of each unique TCRbeta CDR3 rearrangement, sequence reads were collapsed and filtered. For each sample, productive Simpson clonality was calculated as the square root of Simpson's diversity index across productive rearrangements. TCRdb re-hosts the immuneACCESS table, in-frame sequences only. Its copies lack some clones; in the studies checked, an unresolved V gene accounts for under half of them, and the cause for the rest is not known. For V, J and clone size, that table is used; D and trimming come from the DNA. This sample comprises approximately 400,000 clones, more than 70% of them detected only once. Of the sample, around an eighth is held by the ten largest clones.

The chain is made from TRBV5-6 and TRBJ2-1; 7 bases in between match TRBD1. The sample consisted of peripheral blood. This TCR came from a woman aged 50 to 65 with COVID-19, enrolled during active disease. Here is the DNA: TGTGCCAGCAGCTTGCAAGGGGGCGGTGAGCAGTTCTTC. Its protein is CASSLQGGGEQFF.